This record covers a single TCR beta chain. Its antigen remains unidentified. The data were taken from a study of shared clonotypes between healthy human individuals. Study results and limitations: Represented diversity, genetic and exposure-history alike, was limited by few donors. Large sequencing depth failed to make sorted-subset sequencing complete, rarefaction showed. In contrast to clonotypes shared by all four donors, non-shared clonotypes had lower generation probabilities.

Per sorted-subset replicate PCR, input was approximately 180 ng DNA, representing tens of thousands of T cell genomes. Method: immunoSEQ multiplex PCR; TCRdb's copy keeps in-frame clones and lacks some. The sample shows under 2.5 million clones, 85% to 95% of them seen only once. Germline CDR1 and CDR2: MNHNY and SVGAGI (reference sequence). The CDR3 sequence is 16 residues long. The ends lost 6 bases at V and 3 bases at J; junction bases unmatched: 6. The clonotype was recovered from a man between 18 and 29 years old in good health. Some clones in this sample may be carry-over from other donors' samples. The specimen sequenced was naive CD4+ T cells from PBMCs. Subset of the sample: CD45RA+ positively selected. The V gene is TRBV6-6, the J gene TRBJ2-6; 9 bases agree with TRBD1. The CDR3 loop is CASSPQGAYGANVLTF. In nucleotides, the CDR3 is TGTGCCAGCAGCCCACAGGGGGCGTATGGGGCCAACGTCCTGACTTTC.